This T cell receptor beta chain was recovered during a study of CD8 T cells in Susac syndrome. From germline, CDR1 is SQVTM and CDR2 ANQGSEA. Trimming shortened V by 3 bases and J by 5 bases, and 10 bases separated the two germline ends. The CDR3 runs to 12 residues. Random hexamers were used to reverse transcribe the RNA input (about 0.5 to 1 ug). One entry per CDR3 protein, called by TCRdb with MiXCR from the immunoSEQ multiplex PCR reads. Here the sample spans approximately 110,000 distinct CDR3 sequences, approximately 95% being singletons. Sequenced material: CD8+ T cells from PBMCs. The chain recombines TRBV29-1 with TRBJ1-2; D is ambiguous. The sequence came from a human donor with multiple sclerosis. CDR3 residues: CSVEGLRYGYTF. The CDR3 DNA sequence: TGCAGCGTTGAGGGGTTACGGTATGGCTACACCTTC. The full variable domain, rest sourced from reference TRBV29-1 and TRBJ1-2, is SAVISQKPSRDICQRGTSLTIQCQVDSQVTMMFWYRQQPGQSLTLIATANQGSEATYESGFVIDKFPISRPNLTFSTLTVSNMSPEDSSIYLCSVEGLRYGYTFGSGTRLTVV.